This T cell receptor (beta chain) was observed in a study of blood T cells in healthy people across ages. A second PCR of 7 to 11 cycles used a sample-barcoded 5' primer and a J-beta primer mix. Researchers report that a template-switch adaptor with 12 random nucleotides tagged each cDNA molecule. MiXCR, run by TCRdb on the 5' RACE reads, gives a single entry per CDR3 protein. The top ten clones hold roughly 10% of a sample with 750,000 to 1,000,000 distinct CDR3 sequences, almost 30% of them seen once. The table lists this clonotype with a count of one. Sequence at one end of the junction differs from germline and may be a read error. CDR3 length equals 15 residues. CDR1 is SSHAT and CDR2 is FNYEAQ in the germline V gene (reference sequence). The same sample was also used in a study of T cells of mothers and their children. As that report states: For the second PCR, the M1S primer put in sample barcodes and 2-4 random nucleotides.

Source material: blood. The V and J genes are TRBV7-7 and TRBJ2-5, with D tentatively TRBD1 or TRBD2 (7 bases each). This sequence was found in a woman in her forties in good health. Here the CDR3 DNA reads TGTGCTGGCAGCTTAGGGAGGGGGCAACAAGGGACCCAGTACTTC. Encoded protein: CAGSLGRGQQGTQYF.